This T cell receptor beta chain is from a study of T cell responses to AZD1222 COVID-19 vaccine. Losses at the gene ends were 1 base for V and 4 bases for J; bases not matched to a gene: 5. Germline assignment: CDR1 SGHAT and CDR2 FQNNGV. The CDR3 covers 15 residues. The study's findings and limits: Repertoires were collected only later (after the peak T cell response had occurred). White British ancestry dominated among donors, who included more females, and clonal diversity was possibly underestimated.

The sample holds one count of this clone. Antigen: not known. TCRdb's copy holds only in-frame clones and misses some; the assay was immunoSEQ multiplex PCR. The table has over 100,000 clones, roughly 87% seen once. The rearrangement joins TRBV11-2 to TRBJ2-7, with 9 bases lining up with TRBD1. The material was peripheral blood, obtained 28 days after the second AZD1222 dose. This clonotype was obtained from an adult who received the AZD1222 COVID-19 vaccine. CDR3 in amino acids: CASSLAYRGRYEQYF. CDR3 nucleotides: TGTGCCAGCAGCTTAGCCTACAGGGGGCGGTACGAGCAGTACTTC.